This T cell receptor (beta chain) comes out of a study of T-cell reconstitution after alpha-beta-depleted transplantation in children. This CDR3 has 19 residues. V trimming: 4 bases; J trimming: 3 bases; junction bases outside the gene matches: 14. Germline CDR1 and CDR2: MNHEY and SVGEGT. The TCRbeta library was prepared with unique molecular identifiers. Using its own MiXCR run on the PCR reads, TCRdb lists one record per CDR3 protein. The table has fewer than 550,000 distinct CDR3 sequences, roughly 17% seen once. The genes are TRBV6-2 or TRBV6-3 and TRBJ2-1; TRBD2 matches at 11 bases. The sample consisted of PBMCs, mostly from graft donor cells, taken 360 days after TCRalphabeta/CD19-depleted stem cell transplant. This receptor was obtained from a boy under two years old who had a stem cell transplant for Wiskott-Aldrich syndrome, so the T cells may come from the graft donor. The CDR3 loop is CASSFPLAGGDLVYNEQFF. The CDR3 coding sequence is TGTGCCAGCAGTTTCCCGCTAGCGGGGGGCGATTTGGTCTACAATGAGCAGTTCTTC.